The clone carrying this T cell receptor beta chain has just a few counts. TCRdb ran MiXCR on the 5' RACE reads and lists one entry per CDR3 protein. In the table there are approximately 300,000 distinct CDR3 sequences, approximately 16% of which are singletons. This sample is part of a study of T-cell memory formation after mild COVID-19. This receptor was taken from a man aged 18 to 29 who had mild COVID-19 (a few samples of this study predate the infection). Cell type and time point are not known. The sample consisted of PBMCs or a T cell subset sorted from them (not recorded which).

CDR3 residues: CASRHPLTPFSGANVLTF. CDR3 nucleotide sequence: TGTGCCAGCAGGCATCCGCTGACCCCCTTCTCTGGGGCCAACGTCCTGACTTTC. This chain uses TRBV2 with TRBJ2-6; D remains unclear. The CDR3 is made up of 18 amino acids. Germline V gives CDR1 SNHLY, CDR2 FYNNEI. The V and J ends lost 6 bases and 0 bases respectively, with 18 bases between them.